This T cell receptor (beta chain) was profiled in a study of CD4+ T cells in melanoma. The germline V gene has CDR1 WSHSY and CDR2 SAAADI. V was trimmed by 2 bases and J by 2 bases, leaving 10 bases between them. CDR3 length equals 16 residues. General study findings and limits: Reportedly, melanoma neoantigen-specific CD4+ T cells showed varied differentiation states. CD8+ T cell, macrophage and B cell function reportedly correlated with neoantigen-specific CD4+ T cells.

On this clone itself: The target antigen is unknown.

Repertoires were generated with immunoSEQ multiplex PCR, while TCRdb's copy carries only in-frame clones and drops some. The sample lists 40,000 to 50,000 clones; roughly nine tenths were seen once. The gene calls are TRBV10-2 and TRBJ2-6; D is undetermined. This clonotype was obtained from a human donor with melanoma. The sequencing sample was made of peripheral blood. The CDR3 spells CASSEPTETGANVLTF. Here the CDR3 DNA reads TGCGCCAGCAGTGAGCCAACAGAAACTGGGGCCAACGTCCTGACTTTC.